This T cell receptor beta chain was identified in a study of blood T cell repertoires in COVID-19. The overall study: The analysed material was cDNA or gDNA that came from T cells, B-cell-depleted T cells, or PBMCs.

In the authors' workflow: Amplification from reference gene primers served as the basis for estimated nucleated cell counts. Data came from immunoSEQ multiplex PCR; TCRdb stores just in-frame clones and leaves some out. The V and J calls and clone size were taken over from that table, and D and trimming were inferred from the DNA. The repertoire holds a few hundred thousand clones, with around 84% as singletons. The receptor was derived from a man between 60 and 70 years old with acute or convalescent COVID-19. The sample taken for sequencing was peripheral blood.

The CDR3 here is CSASDGQATGNYGYTF. Written as DNA, the CDR3 is TGCAGTGCTAGTGATGGACAGGCCACCGGGAACTATGGCTACACCTTC. V gene TRBV20-1 combines with J gene TRBJ1-2; 7 nucleotides agree with TRBD1. The CDR3 has 16 amino acids. The J segment lost 2 bases and the V segment lost 3 bases, leaving 12 bases of the junction unmatched. Germline CDR1 DFQATT, CDR2 SNEGSKA (reference sequence).